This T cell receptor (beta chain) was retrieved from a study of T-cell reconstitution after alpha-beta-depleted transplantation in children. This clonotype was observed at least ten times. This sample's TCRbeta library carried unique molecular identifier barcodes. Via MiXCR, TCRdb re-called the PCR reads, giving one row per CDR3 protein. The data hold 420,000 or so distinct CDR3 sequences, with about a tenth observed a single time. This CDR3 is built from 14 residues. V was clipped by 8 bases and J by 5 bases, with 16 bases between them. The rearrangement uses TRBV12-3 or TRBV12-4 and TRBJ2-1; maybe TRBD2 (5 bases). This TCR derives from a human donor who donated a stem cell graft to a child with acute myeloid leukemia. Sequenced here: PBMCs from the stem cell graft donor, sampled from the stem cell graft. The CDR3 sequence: CASRRTSGNNEQFF. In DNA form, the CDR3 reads TGTGCCAGCCGCCGGACTTCGGGGAACAATGAGCAGTTCTTC.